This TCR beta chain was sequenced during a study of lymphopenia after photon versus proton radiotherapy. Study outcomes and limitations: After the lymphocyte nadir, photon-treated repertoires showed oligoclonal expansion, especially of CD8+ Temra cells. Post-nadir TCR diversity decline inversely tracked overall survival among those who died. Under photons, naive T cells and diversity fell while effector/memory populations rose.

Concerning this clone itself: Its antigen remains unknown.

Some clones are missing from TCRdb's copy, which holds only in-frame ones; the method was immunoSEQ multiplex PCR. The sample has around 13,000 clones; roughly four fifths are singletons. The source material was peripheral blood, sampled from a patient treated with photon-based radiotherapy. The origin of this receptor is a man aged 45-60 years with gastric cancer.

The CDR3 sequence is CAWSVPTGLKPQHF. The CDR3 DNA reads TGTGCCTGGAGTGTACCGACAGGATTAAAGCCCCAGCATTTT. The V gene is TRBV30, the J gene TRBJ1-5; D might be TRBD1 (6 bases). Trimming stripped 0 bases from V and 8 bases from J, with 14 bases between. Germline V gene sequence: CDR1 GTSNPN, CDR2 SVGIG (reference sequence). The CDR3 is 14 amino acids.